This T cell receptor beta chain originates from a study of blood T cells in healthy people across ages. Alongside a J-beta primer mix, a sample-barcoded 5' primer served in a second PCR lasting roughly 6 to 12 cycles. One entry per CDR3 protein results from TCRdb running MiXCR on the 5' RACE reads. The top ten hold roughly a sixth of the sample, which has hundreds of thousands of distinct CDR3 sequences, 29% seen once. Roughly 10 milliliters of peripheral blood were drawn from each donor. This clonotype occurred a few times. Its antigen remains unknown. Study-wide results and limits: It was held that the diversity estimates obtained from one million T cells were underestimates.

The sequenced sample was blood. The clonotype comes from a woman aged 80 or over in good health.

The CDR3 DNA is TGCGCCAGCAGCTTGGACAGTTTTACTGAAGCTTTCTTT. Protein: CASSLDSFTEAFF. The chain recombines TRBV5-1 with TRBJ1-1; D is unclear. V was clipped by 0 bases and J by 5 bases, with 8 bases between them. Germline V gives CDR1 SGHRS, CDR2 YFSETQ. This CDR3 spans 13 amino acids.